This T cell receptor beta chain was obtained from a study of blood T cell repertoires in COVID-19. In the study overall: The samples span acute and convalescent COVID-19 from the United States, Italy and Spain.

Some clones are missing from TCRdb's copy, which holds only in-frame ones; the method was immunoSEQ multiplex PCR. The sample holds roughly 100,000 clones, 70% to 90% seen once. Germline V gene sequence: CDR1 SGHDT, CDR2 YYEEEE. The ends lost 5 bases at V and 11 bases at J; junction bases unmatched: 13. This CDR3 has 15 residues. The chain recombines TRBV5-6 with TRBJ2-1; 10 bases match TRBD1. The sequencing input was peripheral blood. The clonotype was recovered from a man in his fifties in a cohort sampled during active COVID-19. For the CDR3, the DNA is TGTGCCAGCAGTGCCGGGACAGGGGATATACCCCAGCAGTTCTTC. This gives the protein CASSAGTGDIPQQFF.